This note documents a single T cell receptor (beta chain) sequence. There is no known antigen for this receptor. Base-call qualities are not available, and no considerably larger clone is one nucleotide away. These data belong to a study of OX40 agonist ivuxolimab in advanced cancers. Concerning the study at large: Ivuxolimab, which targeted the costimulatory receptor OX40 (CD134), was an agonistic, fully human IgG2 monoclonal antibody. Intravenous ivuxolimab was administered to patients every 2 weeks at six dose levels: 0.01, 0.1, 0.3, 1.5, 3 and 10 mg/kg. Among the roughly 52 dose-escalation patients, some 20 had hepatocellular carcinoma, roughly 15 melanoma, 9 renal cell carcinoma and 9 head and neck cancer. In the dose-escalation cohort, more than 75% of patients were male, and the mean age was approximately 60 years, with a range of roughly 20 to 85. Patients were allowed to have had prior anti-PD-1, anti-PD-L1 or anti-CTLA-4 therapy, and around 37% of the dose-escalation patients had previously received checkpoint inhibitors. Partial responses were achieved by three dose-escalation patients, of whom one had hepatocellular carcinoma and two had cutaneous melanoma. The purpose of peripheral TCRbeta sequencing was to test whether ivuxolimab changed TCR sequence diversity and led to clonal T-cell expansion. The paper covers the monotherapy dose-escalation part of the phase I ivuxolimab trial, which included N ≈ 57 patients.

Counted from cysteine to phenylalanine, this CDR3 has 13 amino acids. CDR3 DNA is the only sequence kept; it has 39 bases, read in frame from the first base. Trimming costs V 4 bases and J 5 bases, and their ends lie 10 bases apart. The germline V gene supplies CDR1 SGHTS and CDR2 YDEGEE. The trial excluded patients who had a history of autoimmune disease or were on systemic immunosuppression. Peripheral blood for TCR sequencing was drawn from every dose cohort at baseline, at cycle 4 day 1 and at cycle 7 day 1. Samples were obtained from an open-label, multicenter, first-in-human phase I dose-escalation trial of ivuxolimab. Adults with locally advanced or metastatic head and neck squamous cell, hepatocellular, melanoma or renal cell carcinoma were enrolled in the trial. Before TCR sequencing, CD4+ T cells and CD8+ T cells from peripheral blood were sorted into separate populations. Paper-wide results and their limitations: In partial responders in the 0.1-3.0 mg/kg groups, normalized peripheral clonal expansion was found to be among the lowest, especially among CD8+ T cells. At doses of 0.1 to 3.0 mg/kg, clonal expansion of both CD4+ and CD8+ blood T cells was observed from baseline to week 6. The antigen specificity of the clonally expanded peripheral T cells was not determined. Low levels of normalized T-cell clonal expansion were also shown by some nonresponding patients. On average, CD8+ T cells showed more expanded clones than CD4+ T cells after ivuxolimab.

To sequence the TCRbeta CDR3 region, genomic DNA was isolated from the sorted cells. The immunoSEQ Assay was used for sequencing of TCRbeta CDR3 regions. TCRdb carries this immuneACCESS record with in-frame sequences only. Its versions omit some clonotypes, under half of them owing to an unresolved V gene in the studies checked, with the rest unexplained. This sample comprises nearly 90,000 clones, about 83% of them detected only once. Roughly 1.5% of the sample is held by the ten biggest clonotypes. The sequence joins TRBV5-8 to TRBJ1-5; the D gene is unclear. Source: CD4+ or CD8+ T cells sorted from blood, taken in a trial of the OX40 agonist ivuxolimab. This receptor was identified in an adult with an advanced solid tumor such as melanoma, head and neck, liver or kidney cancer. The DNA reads TGTGCCAGCAGCCTGGACGGAGATCAGCCCCAGCATTTT. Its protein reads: CASSLDGDQPQHF.